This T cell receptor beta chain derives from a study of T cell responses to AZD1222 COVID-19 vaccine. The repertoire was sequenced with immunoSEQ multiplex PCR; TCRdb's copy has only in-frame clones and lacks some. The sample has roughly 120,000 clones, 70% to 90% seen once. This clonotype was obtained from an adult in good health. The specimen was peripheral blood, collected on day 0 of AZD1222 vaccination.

The CDR3 DNA sequence: TGTGCCAGCAGTTACGAGGAATATAATTCACCCCTCCACTTT. Amino acids: CASSYEEYNSPLHF. The V and J genes are TRBV6-5 and TRBJ1-6; D not certain. Looked up from germline, CDR1 is MNHEY and CDR2 is SVGAGI. Trimming left V 2 bases short and J 4 bases short, with 6 bases between. The CDR3 is 14 residues long.